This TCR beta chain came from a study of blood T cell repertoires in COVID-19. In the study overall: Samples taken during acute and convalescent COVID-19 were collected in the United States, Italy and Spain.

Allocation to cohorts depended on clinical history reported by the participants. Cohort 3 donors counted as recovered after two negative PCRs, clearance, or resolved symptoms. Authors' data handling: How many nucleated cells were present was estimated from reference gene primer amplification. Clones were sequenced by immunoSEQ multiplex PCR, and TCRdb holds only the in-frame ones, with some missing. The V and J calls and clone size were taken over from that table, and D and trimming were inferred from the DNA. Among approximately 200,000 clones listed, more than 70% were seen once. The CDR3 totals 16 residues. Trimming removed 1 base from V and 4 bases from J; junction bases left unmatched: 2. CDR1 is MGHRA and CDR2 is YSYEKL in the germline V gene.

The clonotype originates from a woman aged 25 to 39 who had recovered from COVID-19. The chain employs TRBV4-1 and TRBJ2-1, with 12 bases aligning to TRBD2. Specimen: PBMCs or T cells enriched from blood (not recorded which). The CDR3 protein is CASSQAGLAGYNEQFF. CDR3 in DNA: TGCGCCAGCAGCCAAGCGGGACTAGCGGGTTACAATGAGCAGTTCTTC.